Listed below are T cell receptor beta chains from one sample, sequenced in a study of T cell responses to AZD1222 COVID-19 vaccine. Clones were read by immunoSEQ multiplex PCR, and TCRdb kept only the in-frame ones, dropping some. The table has over 100,000 clones, roughly 87% seen once. Sample: peripheral blood, taken 28 days after the second AZD1222 dose. The receptors come from an adult who received the AZD1222 COVID-19 vaccine. Each CDR3 is given with its conserved first and last residue. Each record gives: CDR3 DNA, CDR3 protein, D gene, clone size, V gene, J gene. A D gene is named only where the DNA matches it firmly. Clone sizes are given selectively: once, few, many, or a class where the clone is expanded.

CDR3nt: TGTGCCAGCAGTCACCGGGCTCGGGGGAATGAGCAGTTCTTC; CDR3aa: CASSHRARGNEQFF; d_gene: .; abundance: .; v_gene: TRBV6-5; j_gene: TRBJ2-1
CDR3nt: TGCGCCAGCAGCCAAAGAGGAACGAGGGGTGAAAAACTGTTTTTT; CDR3aa: CASSQRGTRGEKLFF; d_gene: .; abundance: once; v_gene: TRBV4-1; j_gene: TRBJ1-4
CDR3nt: TGCGCCAGCAGCTCGACCGGGACGCCTGGAAACACCATATATTTT; CDR3aa: CASSSTGTPGNTIYF; d_gene: .; abundance: .; v_gene: TRBV5-1; j_gene: TRBJ1-3
CDR3nt: TGTGCCAGCAGTCCCATCAGGGCGCCCTACGAGCAGTACTTC; CDR3aa: CASSPIRAPYEQYF; d_gene: .; abundance: .; v_gene: TRBV6-5; j_gene: TRBJ2-7
CDR3nt: TGCGCCAGCAGCTTGATGACGGACTATGGCTACACCTTC; CDR3aa: CASSLMTDYGYTF; d_gene: .; abundance: .; v_gene: TRBV5-1; j_gene: TRBJ1-2
CDR3nt: TGTGCCAGCAGTCACAAGGCGGGGGGGCGCACAGATACGCAGTATTTT; CDR3aa: CASSHKAGGRTDTQYF; d_gene: TRBD2; abundance: once; v_gene: TRBV11-3; j_gene: TRBJ2-3
CDR3nt: TGCGCCAGCAGAACCGGCGGCGGGGTAGGGTCACCCCTCCACTTT; CDR3aa: CASRTGGGVGSPLHF; d_gene: .; abundance: .; v_gene: TRBV4-3; j_gene: TRBJ1-6
CDR3nt: TGTGCCAGCAGCTCAACGGACGCAGGGGAAGAAACCTTC; CDR3aa: CASSSTDAGEETF; d_gene: .; abundance: .; v_gene: TRBV12-3/TRBV12-4; j_gene: TRBJ1-2
CDR3nt: TGTGCCAGCAGTTTATCCGGGGACAGGGTTTATGGCTACACCTTC; CDR3aa: CASSLSGDRVYGYTF; d_gene: TRBD1; abundance: once; v_gene: TRBV27; j_gene: TRBJ1-2
CDR3nt: TGTGCCAGCAGCGAACGTCCGAGCTCCTACAATGAGCAGTTCTTC; CDR3aa: CASSERPSSYNEQFF; d_gene: .; abundance: .; v_gene: TRBV7-6; j_gene: TRBJ2-1
CDR3nt: TGTGCCAGCAGCTTATCAGGGATCGGCGAGCAGTACTTC; CDR3aa: CASSLSGIGEQYF; d_gene: .; abundance: .; v_gene: TRBV7-2; j_gene: TRBJ2-7
CDR3nt: TGTGCCAGCAGCTTAGAGTCAGGAAGCTCCTACGAGCAGTACTTC; CDR3aa: CASSLESGSSYEQYF; d_gene: .; abundance: .; v_gene: TRBV11-3; j_gene: TRBJ2-7
CDR3nt: TGTGCCTGGAGGTCGACAGGATCCTCGGGGGCCCTCCACTTT; CDR3aa: CAWRSTGSSGALHF; d_gene: .; abundance: few; v_gene: TRBV30; j_gene: TRBJ1-6
CDR3nt: TGCGCCAGCAGCTTACAGGGATGGAGCACTGAAGCTTTCTTT; CDR3aa: CASSLQGWSTEAFF; d_gene: .; abundance: .; v_gene: TRBV5-1; j_gene: TRBJ1-1
CDR3nt: TGTGCCAGCACCGGACAGGGGGGCTATGGCTACACCTTC; CDR3aa: CASTGQGGYGYTF; d_gene: TRBD1; abundance: .; v_gene: TRBV6-5; j_gene: TRBJ1-2
CDR3nt: TGTGCCAGCAGTAAACAGGCGACGGTCTACGAGCAGTACTTC; CDR3aa: CASSKQATVYEQYF; d_gene: .; abundance: .; v_gene: TRBV7-2; j_gene: TRBJ2-7
CDR3nt: TGTGCCAGCAGCTTAGGGGCTAGGCCGCAGTTCTTC; CDR3aa: CASSLGARPQFF; d_gene: .; abundance: once; v_gene: TRBV7-9; j_gene: TRBJ2-1
CDR3nt: TGTGCCAGCGGAAGGACAGCCCCGCTCTATGGCTACACCTTC; CDR3aa: CASGRTAPLYGYTF; d_gene: .; abundance: .; v_gene: TRBV6-5; j_gene: TRBJ1-2
CDR3nt: TGTGCCAGCAGCCAAGCCCTCGTGGGGGGCCATGAGCAGTTCTTC; CDR3aa: CASSQALVGGHEQFF; d_gene: .; abundance: .; v_gene: TRBV3-1/TRBV3-2; j_gene: TRBJ2-1